The 28 T cell receptor beta chains below all came from one sample that was sequenced in a study of control samples from healthy donors and cancer patients. Only in-frame clones appear in the TCRdb table, and some are missing; sequencing was by immunoSEQ multiplex PCR. Here the sample spans approximately 170,000 clones, around 88% being singletons. The specimen sequenced was blood. The receptors here all came from a young woman in good health.

This clone has only one observation. The chain uses TRBV5-5 and TRBJ2-7; D is possibly TRBD1 (6 bases). Per the germline V gene, CDR1 is SGHKS and CDR2 is YYEKEE (reference sequence). This CDR3 is 16 amino acids long. V lost 2 bases to trimming and J lost 4 bases, with 19 bases between them. The DNA for the CDR3 is TGTGCCAGCAGCTTCAGGGGTTTTTCCGTTTCTTACGAGCAGTACTTC. It specifies CASSFRGFSVSYEQYF.

This sequence joins TRBV5-6 and TRBJ1-5, with 7 bases lining up with TRBD1. Trimming took 4 bases from V and 6 from J; bases not matched to a gene: 7. Germline-derived CDR1 and CDR2 are SGHDT and YYEEEE. The CDR3 has 14 amino acids. The DNA of the CDR3 is TGTGCCAGCAGCGGAGCAGGGGGTGCTCAGCCCCAGCATTTT. Protein sequence: CASSGAGGAQPQHF.

The chain couples TRBV24-1 to TRBJ2-1; 9 nucleotides align to TRBD2. The CDR3 covers 15 residues. The V gene end was trimmed by 7 bases and the J gene end by 7 bases; junction bases not matched to a gene: 10. Germline V gene lookup returns CDR1 KGHDR and CDR2 SFDVKD. The CDR3 is CATSTYGTSMNEQFF. The CDR3 DNA reads TGTGCCACCAGCACCTATGGGACTAGCATGAATGAGCAGTTCTTC.

V gene TRBV5-1 combines with J gene TRBJ2-5, with 7 bases that match TRBD2. The CDR3 length is 14 residues. Germline V lookup: CDR1 SGHRS, CDR2 YFSETQ. The junction had 7 bases not matched to a gene; V was cut back by 4 bases and J by 4 bases. CDR3 nucleotides: TGCGCCAGCAGCACCCCAGCGGGAATAGAGACCCAGTACTTC. Its protein is CASSTPAGIETQYF.

This chain connects TRBV28 to TRBJ2-6; no reliable D call. V dropped 11 bases and J dropped 1 base, with 9 bases sitting between them. Germline values: CDR1 MDHEN, CDR2 SYDVKM. The CDR3 runs 13 residues. CDR3 amino acids: CAATFSGANVLTF. Here the CDR3 DNA reads TGTGCCGCGACTTTTTCTGGGGCCAACGTCCTGACTTTC.

This rearrangement joins TRBV24-1 to TRBJ2-1, with 8 bases aligning to TRBD2. The CDR3 has 17 amino acids. Germline values: CDR1 KGHDR, CDR2 SFDVKD. J lost 0 bases, V lost 4 bases, and 7 bases had no gene match. The chain's CDR3 is CATSDRLAPSSYNEQFF. CDR3 bases: TGTGCCACCAGTGACCGACTAGCGCCGAGCTCCTACAATGAGCAGTTCTTC.

This clone has more than one count but fewer than ten. V and J are TRBV2 and TRBJ2-7; tentatively, D is TRBD2 (6 bases). V gave up 11 bases and J gave up 1 base, with 15 bases separating them. This CDR3 is built from 13 residues. Germline loops: CDR1 SNHLY, CDR2 FYNNEI. The CDR3 sequence is CAARRDLSYEQYF. The CDR3 DNA is TGTGCCGCCCGCAGGGACTTATCCTACGAGCAGTACTTC.

The chain uses TRBV2 and TRBJ2-1, with 8 bases lining up with TRBD2. Germline CDR1 SNHLY, CDR2 FYNNEI. The CDR3 is 16 amino acids. J gave up 4 bases and V 6 bases, and 11 bases lay outside the gene matches. The CDR3 spells CASSFSSGVRYNEQFF. The CDR3 DNA reads TGTGCCAGCAGCTTTAGTAGCGGGGTTCGGTACAATGAGCAGTTCTTC.

The chain carries TRBV7-9 and TRBJ1-1, with 8 bases identical to TRBD1. The germline CDR1 and CDR2 sequences are SEHNR and FQNEAQ (reference sequence). J gave up 4 bases and V 2 bases, and 3 bases lay outside the gene matches. This CDR3 spans 14 amino acids. The CDR3 bases are TGTGCCAGCAGCTTACAGGGGGCGGTCACTGAAGCTTTCTTT. The encoded protein is CASSLQGAVTEAFF.

This clone was recorded only once. The V call is TRBV27, the J call TRBJ1-4, with D unclear. Trimming shortened V by 2 bases and J by 1 base, and 11 bases separated the two germline ends. Germline CDR1 is MNHEY and CDR2 is SMNVEV (reference sequence). The CDR3 spans 16 residues. The DNA for the CDR3 is TGTGCCAGCAGTTTAGGCAGCGTATTAACTAATGAAAAACTGTTTTTT. Translation: CASSLGSVLTNEKLFF.

The DNA for the CDR3 is TGTGCCAGCAGTGCTGGGACAGGGCGCTCTGGAAACACCATATATTTT. Translating it yields CASSAGTGRSGNTIYF. The chain combines TRBV2 with TRBJ1-3; 9 bases fit TRBD1. V lost 4 bases, J lost 0 bases, and 4 bases stayed unmatched. This CDR3 comprises 16 residues. CDR1 and CDR2 (germline): SNHLY, FYNNEI.

This chain connects TRBV10-3 to TRBJ2-1; TRBD2 aligns across 9 bases. The CDR3 is made up of 15 amino acids. CDR1 is ENHRY, CDR2 SYGVKD, per germline. V gave up 2 bases and J gave up 9 bases; unmatched junction bases: 8. CDR3: CAISERGGGVSEQFF. CDR3 nucleotide sequence: TGTGCCATCAGTGAGAGGGGCGGGGGGGTTAGTGAGCAGTTCTTC.

The chain couples TRBV10-3 to TRBJ2-1; 12 bases match TRBD2. V gave up 5 bases and J gave up 4 bases; unmatched junction bases: 3. The length of the CDR3 is 15 residues. Per the germline V gene, CDR1 is ENHRY and CDR2 is SYGVKD. CDR3 in amino acids: CAISSTSGGYNEQFF. The CDR3 DNA reads TGTGCCATCAGTTCTACTAGCGGGGGGTACAATGAGCAGTTCTTC.

This chain links TRBV28 with TRBJ2-7; D gene ambiguous. The V and J ends lost 2 bases and 2 bases respectively, with 7 bases between them. This CDR3 has 13 residues. Germline CDR1 MDHEN, CDR2 SYDVKM. CDR3 region: CASSLRAPYEQYF. The CDR3 DNA is TGTGCCAGCAGTTTAAGAGCGCCCTACGAGCAGTACTTC. The full variable domain, with the rest looked up from reference TRBV28 and TRBJ2-7, is DVKVTQSSRYLVKRTGEKVFLECVQDMDHENMFWYRQDPGLGLRLIYFSYDVKMKEKGDIPEGYSVSREKKERFSLILESASTNQTSMYLCASSLRAPYEQYFGPGTRLTVT.

This chain links TRBV7-9 with TRBJ2-3, with unresolved D. This CDR3 spans 13 amino acids. Germline assignment: CDR1 SEHNR and CDR2 FQNEAQ (reference sequence). The V end was cut by 3 bases, the J end by 2 bases, with 6 bases between. The CDR3 DNA reads as TGTGCCAGCAGCTTTTGGAACACAGATACGCAGTATTTT. The encoded protein is CASSFWNTDTQYF.

The chain is built from TRBV13 and TRBJ1-2; possibly TRBD1 for D (5 bases). CDR3 length: 14 residues. The germline V gene encodes CDR1 PRHDT and CDR2 FYEKMQ (reference sequence). V gave up 1 base and J gave up 4 bases, with 10 bases separating them. The CDR3 DNA reads as TGTGCCAGCAGCTTAGAGGTGGGGGGCTATGGCTACACCTTC. This translates into CASSLEVGGYGYTF.

The rearrangement uses TRBV6-5 and TRBJ1-2, with 8 bases that match TRBD1. Germline trimming cut 10 bases from V and 2 bases from J; bases unmatched to any gene: 3. This CDR3 region has 12 residues. From germline, CDR1 is MNHEY and CDR2 SVGAGI. CDR3 nucleotide sequence: TGTGCCACCTGGACAGGGAACTATGGCTACACCTTC. Its translation is CATWTGNYGYTF.

The chain joins TRBV3-1 (or the pseudogene TRBV3-2) to TRBJ2-6; D call uncertain. The CDR3 totals 15 residues. Germline CDR1 LGHDT, CDR2 YNNKEL (reference sequence). V lost 3 bases and J lost 0, with 6 bases in between. DNA of the CDR3: TGTGCCAGCAGCCAGCAGAGCTCTGGGGCCAACGTCCTGACTTTC. It is translated as CASSQQSSGANVLTF.

The chain's CDR3 is CASSERGRPYNQPQHF. The CDR3 nucleotides are TGTGCCAGCAGTGAACGGGGACGGCCTTACAATCAGCCCCAGCATTTT. The chain employs TRBV2 and TRBJ1-5; a weak D match, TRBD1 (5 bases). The germline CDR1 and CDR2 sequences are SNHLY and FYNNEI. V gave up 2 bases and J gave up 3 bases, with 14 bases separating them. This CDR3 is built from 16 residues.

The V call is TRBV27, the J call TRBJ2-7; no clear D. The ends were cut back, 8 bases at V and 6 bases at J, with 14 bases in the middle. The CDR3 runs to 12 residues. Germline V gives CDR1 MNHEY, CDR2 SMNVEV (reference sequence). The CDR3 protein is CASGNPPSEQYV. The CDR3 nucleotides read TGTGCCAGCGGCAACCCTCCCAGCGAGCAGTACGTC.

This chain links TRBV9 with TRBJ1-2; 7 nucleotides align to TRBD1. The V gene's germline CDR1 is SGDLS and CDR2 YYNGEE. This CDR3 comprises 15 residues. The V and J ends lost 3 bases and 1 base, in that order; junction bases with no gene match: 6. The DNA of the CDR3 is TGTGCCAGCAGCGGGGACAGACGAATTAACTATGGCTACACCTTC. Its translation is CASSGDRRINYGYTF.

V gene TRBV3-1 (or the pseudogene TRBV3-2) combines with J gene TRBJ2-3; tentatively, D is TRBD1 or TRBD2 (5 bases each). Germline V CDR1 and CDR2: LGHDT, YNNKEL (reference sequence). This CDR3 comprises 13 residues. The V end was cut by 4 bases, the J end by 2 bases, with 7 bases between. The CDR3 DNA is TGTGCCAGCAGCCGGGGACCCACAGATACGCAGTATTTT. This encodes CASSRGPTDTQYF.

V usage is TRBV27 and J usage is TRBJ2-1; 9 bases line up with TRBD2. Germline V CDR1 and CDR2: MNHEY, SMNVEV (reference sequence). CDR3 length: 15 amino acids. The trim removed 2 bases at V and 9 bases at J, leaving 8 bases unmatched. DNA for the CDR3: TGTGCCAGCAGTTTACGCGGGGGGGCCTATTTTGAGCAGTTCTTC. It yields the protein CASSLRGGAYFEQFF.

V gene TRBV28 combines with J gene TRBJ1-1; tentatively, D is TRBD1 (5 bases). V lost 1 base to trimming and J lost 11 bases, with 11 bases between them. Germline lookup yields CDR1 MDHEN and CDR2 SYDVKM. CDR3 size: 12 residues. The CDR3 DNA is TGTGCCAGCAGTTTATTGACAGCGGGGGCTTTCTTT. Translating gives CASSLLTAGAFF.

The chain combines TRBV3-1 (or the pseudogene TRBV3-2) with TRBJ2-4, with 7 bases aligning to TRBD2. CDR1 is LGHDT and CDR2 is YNNKEL in the germline V gene (reference sequence). Trimming cost V 1 base and J 0 bases; bases outside gene matches: 6. This CDR3 is 17 amino acids long. DNA of the CDR3: TGTGCCAGCAGCCAAGTTAGGGAGGGTCTAGCCAAAAACATTCAGTACTTC. It specifies CASSQVREGLAKNIQYF.

The J gene is TRBJ2-2, the V gene TRBV7-9; D perhaps matches TRBD1 (6 bases). Germline V gives CDR1 SEHNR, CDR2 FQNEAQ (reference sequence). The CDR3 has 16 residues. V was clipped by 6 bases and J by 1 base, with 15 bases between them. The CDR3 region is CASRRGWQGNTGELFF. The DNA for the CDR3 is TGTGCCAGCAGGAGGGGGTGGCAGGGGAACACCGGGGAGCTGTTTTTT.

The V call is TRBV18, the J call TRBJ1-4; no definite D call. The CDR3 runs to 15 residues. Germline assignment: CDR1 KGHSH and CDR2 LQKENI. Trimming pared 3 bases from V and 5 bases from J, leaving 13 bases between. As DNA, the CDR3 is TGTGCCAGCTCACCCCTCGCAGGCTTAAATGAAAAACTGTTTTTT. This gives the protein CASSPLAGLNEKLFF.

This chain connects TRBV6-1 to TRBJ2-1, with D perhaps matching TRBD1 (6 bases). Germline V gene lookup returns CDR1 MNHNS and CDR2 SASEGT. V gave up 1 base and J gave up 4 bases, with 11 bases separating them. The CDR3 consists of 15 residues. CDR3 bases: TGTGCCAGCAGTGAAGGGGGGCAGGGATACAATGAGCAGTTCTTC. Translation: CASSEGGQGYNEQFF.